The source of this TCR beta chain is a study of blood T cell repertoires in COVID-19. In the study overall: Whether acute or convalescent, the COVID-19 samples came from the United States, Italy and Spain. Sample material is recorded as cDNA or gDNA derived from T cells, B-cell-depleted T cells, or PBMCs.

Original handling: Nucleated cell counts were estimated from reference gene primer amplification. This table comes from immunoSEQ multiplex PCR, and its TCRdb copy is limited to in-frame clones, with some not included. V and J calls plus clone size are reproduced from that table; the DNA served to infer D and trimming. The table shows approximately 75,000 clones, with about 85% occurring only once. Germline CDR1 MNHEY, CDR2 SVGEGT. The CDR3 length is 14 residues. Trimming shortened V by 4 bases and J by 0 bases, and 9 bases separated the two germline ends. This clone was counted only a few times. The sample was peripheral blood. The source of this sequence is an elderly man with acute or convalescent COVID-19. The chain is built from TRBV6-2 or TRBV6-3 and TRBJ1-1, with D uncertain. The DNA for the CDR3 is TGTGCCAGCAGTTTCAGACAATTGAACACTGAAGCTTTCTTT. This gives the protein CASSFRQLNTEAFF.